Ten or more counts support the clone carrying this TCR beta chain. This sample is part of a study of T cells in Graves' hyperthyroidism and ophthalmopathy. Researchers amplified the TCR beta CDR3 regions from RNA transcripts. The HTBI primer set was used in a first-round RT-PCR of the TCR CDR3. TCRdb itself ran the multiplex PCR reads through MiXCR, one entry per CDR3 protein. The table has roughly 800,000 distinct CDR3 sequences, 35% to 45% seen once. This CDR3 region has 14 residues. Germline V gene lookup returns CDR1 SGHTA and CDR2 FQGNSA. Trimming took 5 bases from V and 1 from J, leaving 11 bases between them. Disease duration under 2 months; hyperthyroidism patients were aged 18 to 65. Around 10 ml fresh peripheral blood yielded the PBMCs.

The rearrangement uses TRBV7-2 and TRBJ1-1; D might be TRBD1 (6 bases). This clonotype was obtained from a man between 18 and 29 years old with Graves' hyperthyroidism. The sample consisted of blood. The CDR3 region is CASSVPDRNTEAFF. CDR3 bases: TGTGCCAGCAGCGTACCGGACAGGAACACTGAAGCTTTCTTT.